This entry is about one TCR beta chain. Its antigen is as yet unknown. RNA extraction was followed by reverse transcription into cDNA, which acted as the sequencing template. The protocol was immunoSEQ multiplex PCR, while the TCRdb copy is restricted to in-frame clones and leaves out a portion. The sample has approximately 150,000 clones, 50% to 75% seen once; the top ten hold approximately 16%. These data belong to a study of CD8+ T cells in alopecia areata. Overall study results and limits: Scalp clonality dropped significantly under tofacitinib, as did expanded CD8+ top-100 clones. TCRs were shared less clearly across patients than in mice, possibly for HLA-related reasons.

Trimming removed 6 bases from V and 3 bases from J, with 14 bases in between. Germline-derived CDR1 and CDR2 are SQVTM and ANQGSEA. The CDR3 loop spans 13 amino acids. Treatment specified: oral pan-JAK inhibitor, 5-10 mg twice daily. The chain joins TRBV29-1 to TRBJ1-1; TRBD1 is a possible D gene (6 bases). Sequenced material: CD4+ T cells sorted from blood, taken between weeks 55 and 65, from a patient treated with tofacitinib. The receptor was isolated from a human donor with alopecia areata. CDR3 loop: CSVEITGYTEAFF. As DNA, the CDR3 is TGCAGCGTGGAAATAACAGGGTACACTGAAGCTTTCTTT.